This TCR beta chain was retrieved from a study of brain T cells in children with intractable seizures. Findings of the study overall: Absence of clones before surgery may stem from lower sequencing depth. Viral specificity was inferred only from CDR3 similarity; HCMV serostatus was unknown.

The repertoire was sequenced with immunoSEQ multiplex PCR; TCRdb's copy has only in-frame clones and lacks some. The sample has fewer than 50,000 clones; about 93% are singletons. On this clone itself: Antigen specificity is unknown.

The V gene's germline CDR1 is SGHRS and CDR2 YFSETQ. The CDR3 extends over 16 amino acids. With V trimmed by 4 bases and J by 0 bases, 6 bases remained unmatched. The chain carries TRBV5-1 and TRBJ1-1; 10 nucleotides match TRBD1. The receptor's source is a girl aged 2-10 years with tuberous sclerosis and intractable seizures. The sample in question was peripheral blood, obtained at surgery. The CDR3 protein is CASSRQGASLNTEAFF. The CDR3 nucleotides read TGCGCCAGCAGCCGACAGGGGGCATCTTTGAACACTGAAGCTTTCTTT. Together with reference TRBV5-1 and TRBJ1-1, the CDR3 gives the full variable domain: KAGVTQTPRYLIKTRGQQVTLSCSPISGHRSVSWYQQTPGQGLQFLFEYFSETQRNKGNFPGRFSGRQFSNSRSEMNVSTLELGDSALYLCASSRQGASLNTEAFFGQGTRLTVV.